One and the same sample provided the 23 T cell receptor beta chains below, sequenced in a study of molecular identifiers for immune sequencing clone quantification. TCRdb analysed the PCR reads with MiXCR anew, one entry per CDR3 protein. The sample has approximately 590,000 distinct CDR3 sequences, around 25% seen once. Sequenced: naive CD8+ T cells from blood, with Jurkat cell RNA spiked in. The subset denotes: FACS-sorted CD8+CD4-CCR7+CD45RA+ naive T cells. All receptors derive from a human donor in good health. Some libraries in this study had Jurkat cell RNA spiked in.

For this clonotype: A much larger clone lies a single base off, so this may be a read error. This sequence joins TRBV6-4 and TRBJ2-2; the D gene is possibly TRBD1 (7 bases). CDR3 size: 13 residues. Germline-derived CDR1 and CDR2 are MRHNA and SNTAGT. Deletions cut 11 bases from V and 4 bases from J, with 14 bases between. The DNA of the CDR3 is TGTGCCGGCGGGGACAGAGTCACCGGGGAGCTGTTTTTT. Translating gives CAGGDRVTGELFF.

This clonotype has more than one count but fewer than ten. The V and J genes are TRBV7-6 and TRBJ2-2; TRBD2 aligns across 8 bases. V lost 1 base to trimming and J lost 6 bases; unmatched junction nucleotides: 10. The CDR3 runs 17 residues. Germline CDR1 SGHVS, CDR2 FNYEAQ. DNA for the CDR3: TGTGCCAGCAGCTTAGTGGCGTTAGCGGGAAGGGCCGGGGAGCTGTTTTTT. Residues: CASSLVALAGRAGELFF.

The V call is TRBV27, the J call TRBJ1-6; D uncertain. CDR1 MNHEY and CDR2 SMNVEV come from the germline V gene (reference sequence). The CDR3 runs to 15 residues. The V and J ends lost 0 bases and 8 bases respectively, with 11 bases between them. This CDR3 is CASSLSGPAYSPLHF. Written as DNA, the CDR3 is TGTGCCAGCAGTTTATCGGGTCCAGCGTATTCACCCCTCCACTTT.

A word on this clonotype: This may come from a read error, since a much larger clone is one base off. The chain has TRBV30 and TRBJ1-2; TRBD1 aligns across 8 bases. The V gene's germline CDR1 is GTSNPN and CDR2 SVGIG (reference sequence). The CDR3 length is 17 residues. Trimming at V came to 3 bases and at J to 3 bases, leaving 15 bases not matched to a gene. CDR3 residues: CAWRGTRTGSADYGYTF. In DNA, the CDR3 is TGTGCCTGGAGAGGGACCCGGACAGGGAGCGCGGACTATGGCTACACCTTC.

The chain carries TRBV30 and TRBJ2-3; possibly TRBD2 for D (6 bases). Trimming pared 1 base from V and 6 bases from J, leaving 14 bases between. The CDR3 is 14 amino acids. Per the germline V gene, CDR1 is GTSNPN and CDR2 is SVGIG (reference sequence). The CDR3 DNA follows: TGTGCCTGGAGTGGCAGCCTAGCGCCCGATACGCAGTATTTT. The encoded protein is CAWSGSLAPDTQYF. Together with reference TRBV30 and TRBJ2-3, the CDR3 gives the full variable domain: SQTIHQWPATLVQPVGSPLSLECTVEGTSNPNLYWYRQAAGRGLQLLFYSVGIGQISSEVPQNLSASRPQDRQFILSSKKLLLSDSGFYLCAWSGSLAPDTQYFGPGTRLTVL.

DNA for the CDR3: TGTGCCAGCAGCCCCAGGCTCCCCACCGGGGAGCTGTTTTTT. It translates to CASSPRLPTGELFF. The V call is TRBV13, the J call TRBJ2-2; D is ambiguous. The germline V and J ends were trimmed by 5 bases and 4 bases, with 11 bases remaining between them. This CDR3 comprises 14 residues. Germline V gene lookup returns CDR1 PRHDT and CDR2 FYEKMQ (reference sequence).

In regard to this clonotype: One junction end disagrees with the germline gene, perhaps due to a read error. The chain employs TRBV30 and TRBJ2-7; possibly TRBD1 for D (5 bases). The germline V gene encodes CDR1 GTSNPN and CDR2 SVGIG (reference sequence). The CDR3 spans 14 residues. The CDR3 region has the DNA TGTGCCCGGAGTACCATGGGCCAGGGCTACGCGCAGTACTTC. This codes for CARSTMGQGYAQYF. Full variable domain (missing parts from reference TRBV30 and TRBJ2-7): SQTIHQWPATLVQPVGSPLSLECTVEGTSNPNLYWYRQAAGRGLQLLFYSVGIGQISSEVPQNLSASRPQDRQFILSSKKLLLSDSGFYLCARSTMGQGYAQYFGPGTRLTVT.

This clonotype was seen repeatedly, ten times or more. The J gene is TRBJ2-3, the V gene TRBV5-5; the D gene is possibly TRBD2 (6 bases). Looked up from germline, CDR1 is SGHKS and CDR2 is YYEKEE (reference sequence). V was pared by 1 base and J by 4 bases, with 10 bases between. The CDR3 has 14 amino acids. The CDR3 spells CASSLTGVADTQYF. Written as DNA, the CDR3 is TGTGCCAGCAGCTTGACGGGAGTCGCAGATACGCAGTATTTT.

This chain links TRBV7-2 with TRBJ2-7; D not resolved. Germline-derived CDR1 and CDR2 are SGHTA and FQGNSA. The V end was cut by 0 bases, the J end by 6 bases, with 9 bases between. The CDR3 sequence is 13 residues long. The CDR3 DNA sequence: TGTGCCAGCAGCTTAGCGAGCAGCTGCGAGCAGTACTTC. Its translation: CASSLASSCEQYF.

This chain joins TRBV15 and TRBJ2-7; 8 bases are a match to TRBD1. Germline CDR1 LNHNV, CDR2 YYDKDF (reference sequence). The length of the CDR3 is 16 residues. V lost 0 bases and J lost 2; bases outside the gene matches: 6. CDR3 sequence: CATSRDRDRSTYEQYF. CDR3 bases: TGTGCCACCAGCAGAGATCGGGACAGGAGTACCTACGAGCAGTACTTC.

In the case of this clonotype: A much bigger clone sits one base away, suggesting this may be a read error. The chain has TRBV28 and TRBJ2-5; D uncertain. The CDR3 spans 12 residues. Germline V gene lookup returns CDR1 MDHEN and CDR2 SYDVKM. The CDR3 spells CASNLWMETQYF. CDR3 nucleotides: TGTGCCAGCAATTTATGGATGGAGACCCAGTACTTC.

There are many counts of this clonotype. The V and J genes are TRBV29-1 and TRBJ2-2; maybe TRBD2 (5 bases). Trimming removed 5 bases at V and 3 bases at J, with 10 bases between. The CDR3 runs to 13 residues. The germline CDR1 and CDR2 sequences are SQVTM and ANQGSEA. CDR3 sequence (DNA): TGCAGCGTTACGGGAACTCACACCGGGGAGCTGTTTTTT. It translates to CSVTGTHTGELFF.

Of note for this clonotype: Given a much more abundant clone one base away, this may be a read error. This likely comes from a read error, as the CDR3 has no conserved phenylalanine or tryptophan at its end. The chain employs TRBV6-2 or TRBV6-3 and TRBJ2-2, with D hard to call. This CDR3 has 15 residues. The germline V gene has CDR1 MNHEY and CDR2 SVGEGT. V lost 2 bases, J lost 0 bases, and 7 bases lay in between. CDR3: CASSYAGSNTGELFL. The CDR3 DNA follows: TGTGCCAGCAGTTACGCCGGCTCGAACACCGGGGAGCTGTTTCTT.

As concerns this clonotype: A much larger clone differs from this one at a single base, so this may be a read error. This chain links TRBV6-5 with TRBJ2-2, with D unresolved. The CDR3 covers 14 residues. CDR1 and CDR2 (germline): MNHEY, SVGAGI. The V and J ends lost 5 bases and 5 bases respectively, with 12 bases between them. The DNA of the CDR3 is TGTGCCAGCAGTACAAACCCCTATACCGGGGAGCTGTTTTTT. Residues: CASSTNPYTGELFF.

V is TRBV4-3 and J is TRBJ1-4, with no clear D. Trimming removed 3 bases from V and 8 bases from J, with 19 bases in between. CDR3 length equals 16 residues. Germline CDR1 and CDR2: LGHNA and YSLEER. The CDR3 here is CASSQDWRVLGEKLFF. CDR3 nucleotides: TGCGCCAGCAGCCAGGATTGGAGGGTGTTAGGGGAAAAACTGTTTTTT.

This clonotype showed up many times. V gene TRBV28 combines with J gene TRBJ2-6, with a possible D match to TRBD2 (5 bases). The CDR3 extends over 15 amino acids. Trimming removed 7 bases at V and 0 bases at J, with 10 bases between. The germline gives CDR1 MDHEN, CDR2 SYDVKM. CDR3 loop: CASTYRGSGANVLTF. CDR3 DNA sequence: TGTGCCAGCACCTACCGGGGCTCTGGGGCCAACGTCCTGACTTTC.

This clonotype was seen many times. The chain employs TRBV5-5 and TRBJ1-1; the D gene is possibly TRBD1 (5 bases). This CDR3 region has 13 residues. V gave up 4 bases and J gave up 3 bases, with 10 bases separating them. Germline V gene sequence: CDR1 SGHKS, CDR2 YYEKEE (reference sequence). This chain's CDR3 is CASSPGAYTEAFF. The CDR3, as DNA: TGTGCCAGCAGCCCCGGGGCGTACACTGAAGCTTTCTTT.

This clonotype showed up just once. A much more abundant neighbour one base away suggests this may be a read error. The chain combines TRBV14 with TRBJ2-3, with 13 positions matching TRBD2. CDR1 and CDR2 (germline): SGHDN, FVKESK. The CDR3 covers 18 residues. The CDR3, as DNA: TGTGCCAGCAGCCCTGGACTAGCGGGGGCCGCCCCGGTGGATACGCAGTGTTTT. It is translated as CASSPGLAGAAPVDTQCF.

Remarks on this clonotype: Germline is not matched at one junction end, which may reflect a read error. V and J are TRBV5-3 and TRBJ1-1; D call uncertain. TRBV5-3 is an ORF, and what it does is uncertain. The CDR3 length is 12 residues. CDR3: CASSFVGAEAFF. CDR3 coding DNA: TGTGCCAGCAGCTTTGTTGGGGCTGAAGCTTTCTTT.

In its sample, this clonotype was seen once. V usage is TRBV27 and J usage is TRBJ1-2, with 7 positions matching TRBD1. CDR1 and CDR2 (germline): MNHEY, SMNVEV (reference sequence). CDR3 length: 14 residues. The J segment lost 6 bases and the V segment lost 4 bases, leaving 8 bases of the junction unmatched. The CDR3 region has the DNA TGTGCCAGCAGTTCAACAGGGGTGGAGGATGGCTACACCTTC. Amino acids: CASSSTGVEDGYTF.

This clonotype was seen repeatedly, ten times or more. The gene calls are TRBV20-1 and TRBJ1-5; 8 bases fit TRBD1. CDR1 DFQATT and CDR2 SNEGSKA come from the germline V gene (reference sequence). Trimming cost V 6 bases and J 4 bases; bases outside gene matches: 8. The CDR3 runs to 14 residues. Here the CDR3 reads CSATEDRANQPQHF. CDR3 sequence (DNA): TGCAGTGCCACTGAGGACAGGGCTAATCAGCCCCAGCATTTT.

Regarding this clonotype: This may stem from a read error, because a much larger clone lies one nucleotide away. A read error is likely, as this CDR3 ends without the conserved phenylalanine or tryptophan. No DNA is shown, since the ends of the CDR3 on it are uncertain; the CDR3 is the one TCRdb lists. The rearrangement uses TRBV18 and TRBJ2-3; the table names TRBD2, a call not compared with the DNA. The CDR3 length is 12 residues, termini included. Germline lookup yields CDR1 KGHSH and CDR2 LQKENI. The CDR3 here is CASSPDASELYL.

The chain carries TRBV4-1 and TRBJ1-4, with no clear D. This CDR3 contains 16 residues. V gave up 0 bases and J gave up 3 bases, with 11 bases separating them. From germline, CDR1 is MGHRA and CDR2 YSYEKL. The DNA for the CDR3 is TGCGCCAGCAGCCAAGAGGCAGTTCTTGCTAATGAAAAACTGTTTTTT. Its protein product is CASSQEAVLANEKLFF.